The 12 T cell receptor beta chains in this list originate from one sample, sequenced in a study of memory CD8 T cells in hepatitis C reinfection. The repertoire was sequenced with immunoSEQ multiplex PCR; TCRdb's copy has only in-frame clones and lacks some. Of about 50,000 clones listed, 89% are singletons. The time point denotes: late/post reinfection, 12 to 24 weeks after detection. Sorted cells were sequenced directly ex vivo without any in vitro expansion. Sequenced input: naive CD8+ T cells sorted from blood. The receptors derive from a man between 18 and 35 years old with hepatitis C virus infection.

This clone was seen more than once but under ten times. Other DNA sequences within the sample encode an identical CDR3. This chain uses TRBV5-4 with TRBJ2-2; 10 nucleotides agree with TRBD1. CDR3 length: 15 residues. The germline gives CDR1 SGHNT, CDR2 YYREEE (reference sequence). J gave up 5 bases and V 4 bases, and 5 bases lay outside the gene matches. The CDR3 loop is CASSADRGGTGELFF. CDR3 DNA sequence: TGTGCCAGCAGCGCGGACAGGGGGGGGACCGGGGAGCTGTTTTTT.

V usage is TRBV2 and J usage is TRBJ2-1, with D perhaps matching TRBD2 (6 bases). The CDR3 is 12 residues long. CDR1 SNHLY and CDR2 FYNNEI come from the germline V gene. V lost 8 bases and J 7 bases, leaving 12 bases between the germline ends. For the CDR3, the DNA is TGTGCCAGCGACCCTGGGGGGAATGAGCAGTTCTTC. It yields the protein CASDPGGNEQFF.

The J gene is TRBJ2-7, the V gene TRBV12-2; the table's D call, TRBD2, has no DNA check behind it. TRBV12-2 is marked as a pseudogene. This CDR3 has 17 amino acids. For the CDR3, the DNA is TGTGCAAGTCGCTTCCCGGGACTAGCGGGCCTTACCTACGAGCAGTACGTC. This codes for CASRFPGLAGLTYEQYV.

This chain links TRBV6-5 with TRBJ1-5; D remains unclear. The V end was cut by 1 base, the J end by 4 bases, with 8 bases between. The CDR3 contains 14 residues. Germline V lookup: CDR1 MNHEY, CDR2 SVGAGI. The CDR3 loop reads CASSYLGGNQPQHF. Here the CDR3 DNA reads TGTGCCAGCAGTTACTTGGGAGGGAATCAGCCCCAGCATTTT.

The chain is built from TRBV7-6 and TRBJ2-7; 7 bases match TRBD1. The CDR3 has 14 amino acids. V dropped 5 bases and J dropped 4; count of bases not matched to a gene: 8. Looked up from germline, CDR1 is SGHVS and CDR2 is FNYEAQ. The CDR3 DNA sequence: TGTGCCAGCAGCGATATCAGGGGGTTGTACGAGCAGTACTTC. This codes for CASSDIRGLYEQYF.

This clone appeared a single time. The chain carries TRBV9 and TRBJ2-2, with a weak D call TRBD2 (6 bases). Germline V CDR1 and CDR2: SGDLS, YYNGEE. The CDR3 runs to 16 residues. Trimming removed 0 bases at V and 4 bases at J, with 13 bases between. The CDR3 coding sequence is TGTGCCAGCAGCGTAGATGGAGGGGCACCCACCGGGGAGCTGTTTTTT. It yields the protein CASSVDGGAPTGELFF.

This clone was counted once. The chain carries TRBV5-5 and TRBJ1-2; 8 nucleotides agree with TRBD1. V lost 2 bases, J lost 5 bases, and 5 bases stayed unmatched. Germline V gene lookup returns CDR1 SGHKS and CDR2 YYEKEE (reference sequence). This CDR3 region has 14 residues. CDR3 sequence reads: CASSFSGGVYGYTF. The CDR3 DNA reads TGTGCCAGCAGCTTCTCAGGGGGCGTGTATGGCTACACCTTC.

This chain uses TRBV9 with TRBJ2-7; unclear D gene. Per the germline V gene, CDR1 is SGDLS and CDR2 is YYNGEE. The CDR3 has 12 residues. V lost 0 bases and J lost 4, with 5 bases in between. The CDR3 region is CASSVDGYEQYF. The CDR3 DNA is TGTGCCAGCAGCGTAGACGGGTACGAGCAGTACTTC. The full variable domain, completed using reference TRBV9 and TRBJ2-7, is DSGVTQTPKHLITATGQRVTLRCSPRSGDLSVYWYQQSLDQGLQFLIQYYNGEERAKGNILERFSAQQFPDLHSELNLSSLELGDSALYFCASSVDGYEQYFGPGTRLTVT.

In its sample, this clone was seen once. V usage is TRBV27 and J usage is TRBJ2-4; TRBD2 aligns across 8 bases. Germline CDR1 MNHEY, CDR2 SMNVEV (reference sequence). This CDR3 spans 16 amino acids. The trim removed 5 bases at V and 3 bases at J, leaving 9 bases unmatched. CDR3 loop: CASSPQAGVGKNIQYF. The CDR3 coding sequence is TGTGCCAGCAGTCCTCAAGCGGGAGTGGGCAAAAACATTCAGTACTTC.

This sequence joins TRBV19 and TRBJ2-3, with 7 positions matching TRBD2. This CDR3 is 15 amino acids long. CDR1 and CDR2 (germline): LNHDA, SQIVND (reference sequence). V gave up 3 bases and J gave up 3 bases; unmatched junction bases: 6. This CDR3 is CASSMWEGGTDTQYF. DNA for the CDR3: TGTGCCAGTAGTATGTGGGAGGGCGGGACAGATACGCAGTATTTT.

This chain connects TRBV23-1 to TRBJ2-5, with 7 bases fitting TRBD1. TRBV23-1 counts as an open reading frame of uncertain function. The junction had 7 bases not matched to a gene; V was cut back by 7 bases and J by 2 bases. The CDR3 has 14 residues. The CDR3 DNA reads as TGCGCCAGCACCCACCAGGGGGTTCAAGAGACCCAGTACTTC. Its translation: CASTHQGVQETQYF.

This clone was found once. The chain joins TRBV30 to TRBJ1-2, with 8 positions matching TRBD1. CDR1 and CDR2 from the germline V gene are GTSNPN and SVGIG (reference sequence). Trimming at V came to 0 bases and at J to 3 bases, leaving 6 bases not matched to a gene. This CDR3 is built from 15 residues. In DNA, the CDR3 is TGTGCCTGGAGTGTGGGGACAGGTGGGGACTATGGCTACACCTTC. Translation gives CAWSVGTGGDYGYTF.